Shown below are 25 T cell receptor beta chains from a single sample sequenced in a study of shared clonotypes between healthy human individuals. Only in-frame clones appear in the TCRdb table, and some are missing; sequencing was by immunoSEQ multiplex PCR. This sample has roughly 2.5 million clones, with 90% to 95% found just once. The material sequenced was naive CD4+ T cells sorted from blood. This sample's subset: CD45RA+ positively selected. These receptors came from a man between 18 and 35 years old in good health.

The chain has TRBV4-1 and TRBJ2-3; 9 nucleotides align to TRBD2. Germline CDR1 and CDR2: MGHRA and YSYEKL. This CDR3 is built from 16 residues. The V segment lost 1 base and the J segment 2 bases; nucleotides outside the gene matches: 4. CDR3 region: CASSQAGLAYTDTQYF. The CDR3 nucleotides read TGCGCCAGCAGCCAAGCGGGACTAGCTTACACAGATACGCAGTATTTT.

This chain uses TRBV6-5 with TRBJ2-3; D gene unclear. Trimming cost V 9 bases and J 3 bases, with 7 bases left between them. Per the germline V gene, CDR1 is MNHEY and CDR2 is SVGAGI. The CDR3 loop spans 11 amino acids. The CDR3 nucleotides read TGTGCCAGGCAGTTTACAGATACGCAGTATTTT. Its translation: CARQFTDTQYF.

The chain joins TRBV5-1 to TRBJ2-1; no reliable D call. V was shortened by 0 bases and J by 2 bases, with 15 bases between the two germline ends. The CDR3 contains 17 residues. In germline, CDR1 is SGHRS, CDR2 YFSETQ. CDR3: CASSLGAVNLAYNEQFF. Written as DNA, the CDR3 is TGCGCCAGCAGCTTGGGCGCGGTGAACCTAGCCTACAATGAGCAGTTCTTC. Using reference TRBV5-1 and TRBJ2-1 for the parts outside the CDR3, the full variable domain is KAGVTQTPRYLIKTRGQQVTLSCSPISGHRSVSWYQQTPGQGLQFLFEYFSETQRNKGNFPGRFSGRQFSNSRSEMNVSTLELGDSALYLCASSLGAVNLAYNEQFFGPGTRLTVL.

This rearrangement joins TRBV30 to TRBJ2-1, with 9 positions matching TRBD2. The germline V gene has CDR1 GTSNPN and CDR2 SVGIG (reference sequence). V shed 4 bases and J 5 bases; nucleotides not matched to a gene: 9. The length of the CDR3 is 15 residues. This chain's CDR3 is CAWNHGLAGNNEQFF. The CDR3 DNA is TGTGCCTGGAATCACGGGCTAGCGGGGAACAATGAGCAGTTCTTC.

J is TRBJ2-7 and V is TRBV2; 8 positions agree with TRBD1. Germline CDR1 SNHLY, CDR2 FYNNEI. Unmatched junction bases numbered 3, after V lost 4 bases and J lost 1 base. This CDR3 region has 14 residues. The CDR3 sequence: CASSVDRVSYEQYF. The DNA of the CDR3 is TGTGCCAGCAGTGTGGACAGGGTTTCCTACGAGCAGTACTTC.

The V gene is TRBV14, the J gene TRBJ2-5, with D tentatively TRBD1 (5 bases). The CDR3 consists of 17 residues. The V end lost 0 bases, the J end lost 5 bases, and 19 bases lay between the germline ends. Germline CDR1 reads SGHDN; CDR2 reads FVKESK. CDR3 region: CASSQDRGQLLSETQYF. The CDR3 coding sequence is TGTGCCAGCAGCCAAGACCGAGGACAACTCCTTTCGGAGACCCAGTACTTC.

This chain uses TRBV4-3 with TRBJ2-3; D uncertain. The ends were cut back, 0 bases at V and 8 bases at J, with 12 bases in the middle. Looked up from germline, CDR1 is LGHNA and CDR2 is YSLEER. The CDR3 extends over 14 amino acids. CDR3 DNA: TGCGCCAGCAGCCAAGATGTTACCTGGGGTACGCAGTATTTT. Translation: CASSQDVTWGTQYF.

The V gene is TRBV9, the J gene TRBJ2-5; tentative D call: TRBD1 (6 bases). V was trimmed by 7 bases and J by 4 bases, leaving 11 bases between them. Germline assignment: CDR1 SGDLS and CDR2 YYNGEE. This CDR3 spans 12 amino acids. CDR3: CASSQGIETQYF. The CDR3, as DNA: TGTGCCAGCTCCCAGGGGATAGAGACCCAGTACTTC.

The sample holds one count of this clone. This same CDR3 is encoded by further DNA sequences in the sample. The chain carries TRBV19 and TRBJ2-7, with TRBD1 matching over 10 bases. The CDR3 contains 13 residues. Unmatched junction bases numbered 6, after V lost 8 bases and J lost 5 bases. The V gene's germline CDR1 is LNHDA and CDR2 SQIVND (reference sequence). The CDR3 protein is CASSRDRGDEQYF. The CDR3 DNA reads TGTGCCAGTTCCCGGGACAGGGGCGACGAGCAGTACTTC.

This clone was observed a single time. This chain uses TRBV4-2 with TRBJ1-1; D possibly corresponds to TRBD1 (5 bases). The CDR3 covers 13 residues. Germline CDR1 and CDR2: LGHNA and YNFKEQ. Deletions cut 0 bases from V and 11 bases from J, with 13 bases between. This CDR3 reads CASSQDKGISAFF. In DNA, the CDR3 is TGTGCCAGCAGCCAAGACAAGGGGATTTCGGCTTTCTTT.

This chain joins TRBV28 and TRBJ2-3; TRBD1 matches 9 bases. The germline V gene has CDR1 MDHEN and CDR2 SYDVKM. This CDR3 has 16 amino acids. Trimming at V came to 3 bases and at J to 6 bases, leaving 10 bases not matched to a gene. CDR3 loop: CASSFSGQGSKDTQYF. The CDR3 DNA reads TGTGCCAGCAGTTTCTCGGGACAGGGCTCGAAGGATACGCAGTATTTT. The complete variable domain, with remaining parts taken from reference TRBV28 and TRBJ2-3, reads DVKVTQSSRYLVKRTGEKVFLECVQDMDHENMFWYRQDPGLGLRLIYFSYDVKMKEKGDIPEGYSVSREKKERFSLILESASTNQTSMYLCASSFSGQGSKDTQYFGPGTRLTVL.

This chain uses TRBV27 with TRBJ2-1; tentatively, D is TRBD1 or TRBD2 (5 bases each). The V end was cut by 7 bases, the J end by 5 bases, with 21 bases between. This CDR3 comprises 16 residues. The germline V gene encodes CDR1 MNHEY and CDR2 SMNVEV (reference sequence). CDR3 coding DNA: TGTGCCAGCAACCTCGGTAGGGACCAGAAGAACAATGAGCAGTTCTTC. The encoded protein is CASNLGRDQKNNEQFF.

Regarding this clone: The sample contains more than one DNA sequence encoding this CDR3. This chain connects TRBV9 to TRBJ2-2, with D unresolved. The germline V and J ends were trimmed by 0 bases and 5 bases, with 8 bases remaining between them. The CDR3 is 14 residues long. Germline CDR1 reads SGDLS; CDR2 reads YYNGEE. The CDR3 DNA is TGTGCCAGCAGCGTAGACCCAGAGACCGGGGAGCTGTTTTTT. Its translation is CASSVDPETGELFF.

The rearrangement joins TRBV7-8 to TRBJ1-1; the D is unclear. Trimming took off 5 bases at V and 3 bases at J, with 4 bases between the two ends. The CDR3 sequence is 11 residues long. The germline V gene encodes CDR1 SGHVS and CDR2 FQNEAQ. The CDR3 DNA sequence: TGTGCCAGCAGCCGTGACACTGAAGCTTTCTTT. Protein: CASSRDTEAFF.

With respect to this clone: Other DNA sequences in this sample translate to the same CDR3. The V gene is TRBV7-9, the J gene TRBJ2-7; 8 bases line up with TRBD1. This CDR3 is 14 amino acids long. Trimming took 5 bases from V and 2 from J; bases not matched to a gene: 5. Germline V gene sequence: CDR1 SEHNR, CDR2 FQNEAQ (reference sequence). The CDR3 region has the DNA TGTGCCAGCAGCCCCGGACAGGGAGCCTACGAGCAGTACTTC. Its protein is CASSPGQGAYEQYF.

The V call is TRBV28, the J call TRBJ1-2; 11 bases line up with TRBD1. The CDR3 is 17 residues long. V lost 3 bases and J lost 5; bases outside the gene matches: 11. CDR1 and CDR2 from the germline V gene are MDHEN and SYDVKM. The CDR3 region has the DNA TGTGCCAGCAGTTTGACCGGGACAGGGGGTAGGATTTATGGCTACACCTTC. The encoded protein is CASSLTGTGGRIYGYTF.

The chain joins TRBV6-5 to TRBJ2-2; no definite D call. Germline V gene data show CDR1 as MNHEY and CDR2 as SVGAGI. CDR3 size: 14 residues. Trimming took 6 bases from V and 3 from J, leaving 11 bases between them. This CDR3 reads CASSPGRHTGELFF. The CDR3 nucleotides are TGTGCCAGCAGCCCAGGACGCCACACCGGGGAGCTGTTTTTT.

The sample holds a few counts of this clone. Distinct nucleotide sequences in the sample also encode this CDR3. The chain couples TRBV6-5 to TRBJ2-1, with D perhaps assigned TRBD1 or TRBD2 (5 bases each). Germline values: CDR1 MNHEY, CDR2 SVGAGI. CDR3 length: 12 amino acids. The V end lost 1 base, the J end lost 9 bases, and 7 bases lay between the germline ends. This chain's CDR3 is CASSYLGREQFF. The DNA of the CDR3 is TGTGCCAGCAGTTACTTGGGACGTGAGCAGTTCTTC.

The chain recombines TRBV30 with TRBJ2-1, with a possible D match to TRBD1 (6 bases). V lost 2 bases and J lost 0, with 11 bases in between. Germline V lookup: CDR1 GTSNPN, CDR2 SVGIG (reference sequence). The CDR3 loop spans 15 amino acids. The chain's CDR3 is CAWSLGAASYNEQFF. As DNA, the CDR3 is TGTGCCTGGAGTTTGGGGGCAGCCTCCTACAATGAGCAGTTCTTC.

V usage is TRBV28 and J usage is TRBJ1-4; weak D call: TRBD1 (6 bases). Germline CDR1 and CDR2: MDHEN and SYDVKM. The V and J ends lost 7 bases and 2 bases respectively, with 11 bases between them. This CDR3 comprises 14 residues. The CDR3 coding sequence is TGTGCCAGCATCTCGGGGGGCACTAATGAAAAACTGTTTTTT. Protein: CASISGGTNEKLFF. The full variable domain, in which reference TRBV28 and TRBJ1-4 provide the parts outside the CDR3, is DVKVTQSSRYLVKRTGEKVFLECVQDMDHENMFWYRQDPGLGLRLIYFSYDVKMKEKGDIPEGYSVSREKKERFSLILESASTNQTSMYLCASISGGTNEKLFFGSGTQLSVL.

Points on this clone: The same CDR3 can be traced to other DNA sequences in this sample. V is TRBV10-3 and J is TRBJ2-5, with 7 nucleotides matching TRBD2. CDR1 and CDR2 from the germline V gene are ENHRY and SYGVKD. The V gene end was trimmed by 4 bases and the J gene end by 2 bases; junction bases not matched to a gene: 4. The CDR3 has 14 amino acids. CDR3 residues: CAISGGGGQETQYF. The CDR3 bases are TGTGCCATCAGTGGGGGGGGAGGTCAAGAGACCCAGTACTTC.

The rearrangement joins TRBV6-1 to TRBJ2-3; tentatively, D is TRBD1 or TRBD2 (6 bases each). The CDR3 totals 15 residues. From germline, CDR1 is MNHNS and CDR2 SASEGT. Trimming cost V 1 base and J 1 base, with 9 bases left between them. CDR3 sequence: CASSEGGGRTDTQYF. CDR3 coding DNA: TGTGCCAGCAGTGAAGGTGGGGGGCGCACAGATACGCAGTATTTT.

The chain links TRBV4-1 to TRBJ2-5; TRBD2 might be the D (6 bases). The J call may be in error: the DNA end matches TRBJ2-7 better. The CDR3 runs to 14 residues. Germline CDR1 MGHRA, CDR2 YSYEKL. CDR3 loop: CASSWDSLSYEQYF. The CDR3, as DNA: TGCGCCAGCAGCTGGGACTCCCTTTCCTACGAGCAGTACTTC.

V is TRBV5-1 and J is TRBJ2-1, with 9 bases identical to TRBD2. Per germline, CDR1 SGHRS and CDR2 YFSETQ. The CDR3 totals 15 residues. J gave up 6 bases and V 4 bases, and 8 bases lay outside the gene matches. The CDR3 sequence is CASSRAGGPSNEQFF. The DNA of the CDR3 is TGCGCCAGCAGCCGAGCGGGGGGCCCTTCCAATGAGCAGTTCTTC.

The chain is built from TRBV11-2 and TRBJ2-3; possibly TRBD1 for D (6 bases). Trimming cost V 0 bases and J 0 bases, with 7 bases left between them. In germline, CDR1 is SGHAT, CDR2 FQNNGV. The CDR3 is made up of 15 amino acids. This CDR3 is CASSLDGQSTDTQYF. In nucleotides, the CDR3 is TGTGCCAGCAGCTTAGACGGACAGAGCACAGATACGCAGTATTTT.